One and the same sample provided the 30 T cell receptor beta chains below, sequenced in a study of shared clonotypes between healthy human individuals. Measured with immunoSEQ multiplex PCR; TCRdb has only the in-frame clones, and not every one. The sample contains about 600,000 clones, around 97% of which appear only once. The sample taken for sequencing was naive CD4+ T cells sorted from blood. Subset denoted: CD45RA+ positively selected. Every receptor here comes from a woman in her twenties or thirties in good health.

The chain couples TRBV10-3 to TRBJ1-2; TRBD1 matches at 7 bases. This CDR3 is 13 amino acids long. Germline V lookup: CDR1 ENHRY, CDR2 SYGVKD. Germline trimming cut 3 bases from V and 6 bases from J; bases unmatched to any gene: 4. In DNA, the CDR3 is TGTGCCATCAGTGAATCGACAGGGCATGGCTACACCTTC. As protein: CAISESTGHGYTF.

The CDR3: CASSVDRDYGYTF. Written as DNA, the CDR3 is TGTGCCAGCAGCGTAGACAGGGACTATGGCTACACCTTC. The chain employs TRBV9 and TRBJ1-2; D perhaps matches TRBD1 (6 bases). V was trimmed by 0 bases and J by 3 bases, leaving 6 bases between them. The germline V gene encodes CDR1 SGDLS and CDR2 YYNGEE. The CDR3 consists of 13 residues.

This clone has just one count. The chain is built from TRBV28 and TRBJ2-1, with D possibly matching TRBD2 (6 bases). The CDR3 is made up of 15 amino acids. The germline V gene encodes CDR1 MDHEN and CDR2 SYDVKM. V was pared by 5 bases and J by 6 bases, with 17 bases between. The DNA for the CDR3 is TGTGCCAGCAGTAAACCAAATACCGGGGGCAATGAGCAGTTCTTC. Translation gives CASSKPNTGGNEQFF.

This chain connects TRBV5-1 to TRBJ2-1; 11 nucleotides line up with TRBD2. Germline V lookup: CDR1 SGHRS, CDR2 YFSETQ. J lost 3 bases, V lost 0 bases, and 5 bases had no gene match. The CDR3 consists of 17 residues. The DNA for the CDR3 is TGCGCCAGCAGCTTGGACCCGACTAGCGGGAACTACAATGAGCAGTTCTTC. This sequence encodes CASSLDPTSGNYNEQFF.

The chain couples TRBV18 to TRBJ1-1; 11 bases are a match to TRBD1. J lost 7 bases, V lost 5 bases, and 9 bases had no gene match. Looked up from germline, CDR1 is KGHSH and CDR2 is LQKENI. The CDR3 is 15 amino acids. The CDR3 here is CASSADRGRLGEAFF. CDR3 bases: TGTGCCAGCTCAGCGGACAGGGGGCGCCTTGGTGAAGCTTTCTTT.

This chain uses TRBV5-1 with TRBJ2-1; no reliable D call. V was shortened by 2 bases and J by 8 bases, with 14 bases between the two germline ends. CDR3 length: 14 amino acids. Per germline, CDR1 SGHRS and CDR2 YFSETQ. The CDR3 bases are TGCGCCAGCAGCTTCCCCTCGATGTTAGATGAGCAGTTCTTC. It is translated as CASSFPSMLDEQFF.

CDR3 nucleotides: TGTGCCAGCAGTGAAGCAGGCCCCAAAGATACGCAGTATTTT. It codes for CASSEAGPKDTQYF. V is TRBV2 and J is TRBJ2-3; D not resolved. V was shortened by 0 bases and J by 5 bases, with 9 bases between the two germline ends. CDR3 size: 14 residues. From germline, CDR1 is SNHLY and CDR2 FYNNEI.

The V and J genes are TRBV29-1 and TRBJ1-2, with 7 bases identical to TRBD1. The CDR3 is made up of 17 amino acids. J was trimmed by 4 bases and V by 6 bases; bases with no gene match: 20. In germline, CDR1 is SQVTM, CDR2 ANQGSEA. The CDR3: CSVPVRQGGFSFYGYTF. The CDR3, as DNA: TGCAGCGTCCCTGTCCGACAGGGTGGGTTTTCGTTCTATGGCTACACCTTC.

The chain combines TRBV6-5 with TRBJ1-1; no clear D. Trimming took 4 bases from V and 3 from J, leaving 9 bases between them. The germline V gene encodes CDR1 MNHEY and CDR2 SVGAGI. The CDR3 loop spans 13 amino acids. The CDR3 region has the DNA TGTGCCAGCAGTTCTGGAGGGCACACTGAAGCTTTCTTT. Protein product: CASSSGGHTEAFF.

The chain carries TRBV7-2 and TRBJ1-5; D is ambiguous. The germline V and J ends were trimmed by 2 bases and 10 bases, with 9 bases remaining between them. The CDR3 loop spans 12 amino acids. CDR1 is SGHTA, CDR2 FQGNSA, per germline. The DNA of the CDR3 is TGTGCCAGCAGCTTAACCGGCCACCCCCAGCATTTT. It encodes CASSLTGHPQHF.

Concerning this clone itself: One end of the junction varies from germline; a read error may be responsible. The chain uses TRBV19 and TRBJ2-2; D perhaps matches TRBD1 (5 bases). Germline V CDR1 and CDR2: LNHDA, SQIVND (reference sequence). The CDR3 is 12 residues long. This chain's CDR3 is CGARGNTGELFF. The CDR3 DNA sequence: TGCGGAGCTAGGGGGAACACCGGGGAGCTGTTTTTT.

The chain has TRBV15 and TRBJ1-4, with D perhaps matching TRBD1 (5 bases). The germline V and J ends were trimmed by 0 bases and 8 bases, with 13 bases remaining between them. The V gene's germline CDR1 is LNHNV and CDR2 YYDKDF (reference sequence). The CDR3 length is 15 residues. The CDR3 spells CATSRESRVGEKLFF. The CDR3 DNA reads as TGTGCCACCAGCAGAGAATCCAGGGTGGGAGAAAAACTGTTTTTT. The whole variable domain, remainder taken from reference TRBV15 and TRBJ1-4, is DAMVIQNPRYQVTQFGKPVTLSCSQTLNHNVMYWYQQKSSQAPKLLFHYYDKDFNNEADTPDNFQSRRPNTSFCFLDIRSPGLGDTAMYLCATSRESRVGEKLFFGSGTQLSVL.

The rearrangement uses TRBV6-6 and TRBJ2-2, with D perhaps matching TRBD2 (5 bases). Germline-derived CDR1 and CDR2 are MNHNY and SVGAGI (reference sequence). The V gene lost 6 bases and the J gene lost 3 bases, with 11 bases spanning the gap. The CDR3 is 14 amino acids. CDR3 sequence reads: CASSPSLDTGELFF. CDR3 sequence (DNA): TGTGCCAGCAGCCCTAGCTTAGACACCGGGGAGCTGTTTTTT.

As DNA, the CDR3 is TGTGCCAGCAGCTTAGGAGGGACAGGGAGGGAGACCCAGTACTTC. Its protein is CASSLGGTGRETQYF. This rearrangement joins TRBV7-6 to TRBJ2-5, with 9 bases identical to TRBD1. J gave up 5 bases and V 1 base, and 5 bases lay outside the gene matches. There are 15 residues in the CDR3. CDR1 is SGHVS, CDR2 FNYEAQ, per germline.

The J gene is TRBJ2-7, the V gene TRBV9; no reliable D call. V dropped 0 bases and J dropped 3 bases, with 7 bases sitting between them. Germline assignment: CDR1 SGDLS and CDR2 YYNGEE. This CDR3 contains 13 residues. The CDR3 spells CASSVVPHYEQYF. The CDR3 DNA reads TGTGCCAGCAGCGTAGTGCCACACTACGAGCAGTACTTC. Full variable domain (missing parts from reference TRBV9 and TRBJ2-7): DSGVTQTPKHLITATGQRVTLRCSPRSGDLSVYWYQQSLDQGLQFLIQYYNGEERAKGNILERFSAQQFPDLHSELNLSSLELGDSALYFCASSVVPHYEQYFGPGTRLTVT.

V and J are TRBV5-4 and TRBJ1-2, with TRBD1 identical over 8 bases. The junction had 9 bases not matched to a gene; V was cut back by 4 bases and J by 4 bases. This CDR3 has 15 residues. Germline values: CDR1 SGHNT, CDR2 YYREEE (reference sequence). CDR3: CASSDGGQAIYGYTF. CDR3 bases: TGTGCCAGCAGCGACGGGGGACAGGCAATCTATGGCTACACCTTC. The whole variable domain, filled in from reference TRBV5-4 and TRBJ1-2, reads ETGVTQSPTHLIKTRGQQVTLRCSSQSGHNTVSWYQQALGQGPQFIFQYYREEENGRGNFPPRFSGLQFPNYSSELNVNALELDDSALYLCASSDGGQAIYGYTFGSGTRLTVV.

J is TRBJ2-5 and V is TRBV6-6; D gene ambiguous. V lost 5 bases to trimming and J lost 5 bases, with 9 bases between them. Germline loops: CDR1 MNHNY, CDR2 SVGAGI (reference sequence). The CDR3 contains 12 residues. The CDR3 bases are TGTGCCAGCAGTGAGAGATTGGAGACCCAGTACTTC. Protein: CASSERLETQYF.

J is TRBJ1-1 and V is TRBV10-1, with a tentative D call TRBD1 (6 bases). The V and J ends lost 7 bases and 0 bases respectively, with 27 bases between them. Per germline, CDR1 WNHNN and CDR2 SYGVQD (reference sequence). The length of the CDR3 is 19 residues. CDR3 bases: TGCGCCAGCACCGATCCAAGGGATCCAGGGGACGGGATGAACACTGAAGCTTTCTTT. This translates into CASTDPRDPGDGMNTEAFF.

The chain joins TRBV4-1 to TRBJ2-7, with D hard to call. Germline-derived CDR1 and CDR2 are MGHRA and YSYEKL. This CDR3 comprises 14 residues. The germline V and J ends were trimmed by 1 base and 0 bases, with 7 bases remaining between them. The CDR3 region has the DNA TGCGCCAGCAGCCAAGTTTTGAGCTCCTACGAGCAGTACTTC. This sequence encodes CASSQVLSSYEQYF.

V and J are TRBV27 and TRBJ1-5; D call uncertain. CDR1 MNHEY and CDR2 SMNVEV come from the germline V gene (reference sequence). Deletions cut 5 bases from V and 4 bases from J, with 9 bases between. This CDR3 is 13 amino acids long. Here the CDR3 DNA reads TGTGCCAGCAGTCCCACTTGGAATCAGCCCCAGCATTTT. It yields the protein CASSPTWNQPQHF.

This sequence joins TRBV10-3 and TRBJ1-4; D not resolved. Germline CDR1 and CDR2: ENHRY and SYGVKD. The CDR3 spans 14 residues. Trimming took off 3 bases at V and 0 bases at J, with 5 bases between the two ends. The CDR3 DNA sequence: TGTGCCATCAGTGATCATGCAACTAATGAAAAACTGTTTTTT. This codes for CAISDHATNEKLFF.

The V gene is TRBV7-6, the J gene TRBJ1-2; D may be TRBD1 (5 bases). CDR1 is SGHVS, CDR2 FNYEAQ, per germline. This CDR3 is built from 15 residues. V shed 0 bases and J shed 3 bases, with 11 bases lying between them. This chain's CDR3 is CASSLAGARHYGYTF. As DNA, the CDR3 is TGTGCCAGCAGCTTAGCCGGGGCCAGGCACTATGGCTACACCTTC.

V usage is TRBV5-1 and J usage is TRBJ2-7; perhaps TRBD1 as D (5 bases). Germline V gives CDR1 SGHRS, CDR2 YFSETQ. V was pared by 5 bases and J by 5 bases, with 11 bases between. CDR3 length equals 12 residues. The CDR3 here is CASSQGYDEQYF. The CDR3 DNA reads TGCGCCAGCAGTCAGGGTTACGACGAGCAGTACTTC.

V usage is TRBV15 and J usage is TRBJ1-3; no definite D call. The germline V gene encodes CDR1 LNHNV and CDR2 YYDKDF (reference sequence). The CDR3 has 12 residues. The V gene lost 9 bases and the J gene lost 4 bases, with 10 bases spanning the gap. The CDR3 loop reads CATAPEGNTIYF. For the CDR3, the DNA is TGTGCCACAGCCCCAGAGGGAAACACCATATATTTT. Full variable domain (rest looked up from reference TRBV15 and TRBJ1-3): DAMVIQNPRYQVTQFGKPVTLSCSQTLNHNVMYWYQQKSSQAPKLLFHYYDKDFNNEADTPDNFQSRRPNTSFCFLDIRSPGLGDTAMYLCATAPEGNTIYFGEGSWLTVV.

In DNA form, the CDR3 reads TGTGCCAGTAGTACACTGGGACTAGCGGAATTCTACGAGCAGTACTTC. It encodes CASSTLGLAEFYEQYF. The chain links TRBV19 to TRBJ2-7; 11 bases match TRBD2. Germline loops: CDR1 LNHDA, CDR2 SQIVND (reference sequence). The junction had 8 bases not matched to a gene; V was cut back by 4 bases and J by 3 bases. There are 16 residues in the CDR3.

This chain connects TRBV5-6 to TRBJ2-5; the match to TRBD1 covers 10 bases. V trimming: 4 bases; J trimming: 5 bases; junction bases outside the gene matches: 8. In germline, CDR1 is SGHDT, CDR2 YYEEEE. This CDR3 spans 15 amino acids. The CDR3 loop is CASSSTGTGVETQYF. The CDR3, as DNA: TGTGCCAGCAGCAGCACCGGGACAGGGGTGGAGACCCAGTACTTC.

The V gene is TRBV4-1, the J gene TRBJ2-5; maybe TRBD2 (5 bases). The germline CDR1 and CDR2 sequences are MGHRA and YSYEKL. The CDR3 totals 15 residues. The V end lost 2 bases, the J end lost 0 bases, and 10 bases lay between the germline ends. The CDR3 reads CASSQSSDYQETQYF. The DNA of the CDR3 is TGCGCCAGCAGCCAATCATCGGACTACCAAGAGACCCAGTACTTC.

The chain links TRBV28 to TRBJ1-1; D unclear. Germline lookup yields CDR1 MDHEN and CDR2 SYDVKM. The V end lost 4 bases, the J end lost 11 bases, and 29 bases lay between the germline ends. This CDR3 has 17 amino acids. CDR3 residues: CASSSPGLRRTDAYAFF. Written as DNA, the CDR3 is TGTGCCAGCAGTTCTCCCGGCCTAAGGAGGACTGATGCTTATGCTTTCTTT.

This clone has just a few counts. The chain combines TRBV7-8 with TRBJ1-1; TRBD1 matches 7 bases. This CDR3 has 15 amino acids. Germline lookup yields CDR1 SGHVS and CDR2 FQNEAQ. V trimming: 1 base; J trimming: 4 bases; junction bases outside the gene matches: 6. For the CDR3, the DNA is TGTGCCAGCAGCTTAGTAGAGGGGGCAGTCACTGAAGCTTTCTTT. Residues: CASSLVEGAVTEAFF.

The genes are TRBV5-1 and TRBJ2-1; no clear D gene. V was trimmed by 4 bases and J by 9 bases, leaving 11 bases between them. Per the germline V gene, CDR1 is SGHRS and CDR2 is YFSETQ. The CDR3 has 12 amino acids. CDR3 amino acids: CASSLTASEQFF. CDR3 coding DNA: TGCGCCAGCAGCCTGACTGCATCTGAGCAGTTCTTC.